This entry features one TCR beta chain sequence. A single count supports this clonotype. Its antigen is unknown. Nothing much larger sits one base from this clone, and base qualities are not available. Library method: 5' RACE. Instrument on record: Illumina HiSeq 2500. A second about 7 to 12 cycle PCR used a sample-barcoded 5' primer and a J-beta primer mix. A unique molecular identifier was introduced onto each TCR beta cDNA molecule by a template-switch 5' adaptor carrying 12 random nucleotides. Each sample yielded at least 3 million CDR3-containing paired-end reads. First-strand cDNA synthesis was performed from all RNA using the Mint cDNA synthesis kit, with priming by a TRBC-specific oligonucleotide. All cDNA was treated with uracil-DNA glycosylase and then went through a first 18-cycle PCR with the universal primers M1SS and BC2_uni_R. In the original analysis: Each sample was normalized by randomly selecting 1 million high-quality reads, each carrying a distinct molecular identifier. Instead of being binned into consensus sequences, reads that shared molecular identifiers were thrown out. MiTCR, with a Q25 quality threshold and the strictest error-elimination algorithm, was used for CDR3 identification, clonotype clustering and error correction. A nonparametric unseen species model using Euler transformation provided a lower-bound estimate of total TCR beta diversity. The public reads were run again by TCRdb, first through fastp at Q25 and then through MiXCR, and only productive beta chains were kept. Here each entry gathers all rows of one CDR3 protein and keeps the most common genes and DNA. The V and J calls come from TCRdb's annotation, not from the publication. In all, the sample holds around 900,000 distinct CDR3 sequences, and just over 50% of those were seen once. Over 20% of the sample rests with the top ten.

The data were obtained in a study of blood T cells in healthy people across ages (dated by TCRdb to about 2015). Some background on the complete study: Template switching captured roughly one uniquely barcoded TCR beta cDNA molecule per two T cells in model experiments. The study measured age-related changes in TCR beta repertoire diversity using deep sequencing normalized with unique cDNA molecular identifiers. The donors were split into four age groups: young (average about 16 years), middle-aged (roughly 40), aged (more than 55) and long-lived (roughly 77). To avoid experimental bias, donors of different ages were spread randomly across the sequencing lanes. For two donors (one aged 18 to 30 and one aged 80 or older), the study analyzed two additional independent replicas of 1 million unique cDNA reads from the same blood draw.

Study-level results and caveats: There was a strong correlation between observed TCR beta diversity and the percentage of naive T cells measured by flow cytometry. Observed TCR beta diversity per million T cells fell roughly linearly with age, and a significant reduction was already apparent by age about 36. Compared with the aged group, the long-lived group had more naive CD4+ T cells, fewer expanded clones and increased TCR diversity, a pattern suggesting age selection. The CMV infection status of donors was not known, potentially confounding age-related changes in expanded clonotypes. Estimates of total diversity based on one million sequenced T cells were regarded as lower bounds and as underestimates. Bulk unsorted PBMC profiling prevented conclusive comparison of naive and antigen-experienced compartments.

Systemically healthy Caucasian individuals from Russia, 39 in total and aged about 6 to 100 years, were included as donors. Each donor gave around 9.8 milliliters of peripheral blood, collected into EDTA-treated Vacutainer tubes. PBMCs were isolated by Ficoll-Paque density-gradient centrifugation, with at least 6.5 million obtained per sample. Trizol reagent was used to extract total RNA from PBMCs, with at least 5.5 micrograms per sample. Naive CD45RAhigh/CD27high T cell percentages were measured by flow cytometry on a PBMC aliquot from every donor. The source of this sequence is a woman aged 60-75 years in good health. Input material: blood.

The base sequence is TGTGCCAGCAGTTTTTTTATGGGACTAGCGGCCCAAGAGACCCAGTACTTC. Its protein reads: CASSFFMGLAAQETQYF. This chain joins TRBV12-3 or TRBV12-4 to TRBJ2-5, with 11 junctional bases fitting TRBD2. Its CDR3 holds 17 amino acids, cysteine through phenylalanine. Only CDR3 DNA remains: 51 bases, in frame from the first base. V ends up 3 bases short and J 1 base short, with an unmatched junction base count of 7.